Given below is one T cell receptor beta chain in context. No antigen is known for it. This entry comes from a study of T cell repertoires in cytomegalovirus infection. One entry per CDR3 protein results from TCRdb running MiXCR on the reads. Of about 500,000 distinct CDR3 sequences in the sample, around a third are singletons; the top ten hold 15% to 20%. CDR1 is SGHDT, CDR2 YYEEEE, per germline. The CDR3 has 18 residues. The V and J ends lost 4 bases and 7 bases, in that order; junction bases with no gene match: 15. Findings of the study overall: Within the response measured ex vivo, HLA-C-restricted CMV-specific TCR beta clonotypes were dominant. Pooled public TCR beta family frequency picked out CMV carriers with the relevant HLA.

The chain employs TRBV5-6 and TRBJ2-1; TRBD1 matches at 12 bases. Sequencing was performed on cultured PBMCs, taken from culture after CMV antigen stimulation. This TCR came from a human donor in good health (CMV status not recorded). Some clones in this sample may be carry-over from other donors' samples. CDR3 in DNA: TGTGCCAGCAGCCCCTTCATCTCCGGGACAGGGGGCCGAAATGAGCAGTTCTTC. As protein: CASSPFISGTGGRNEQFF. Complete variable domain (other parts from reference TRBV5-6 and TRBJ2-1): DAGVTQSPTHLIKTRGQQVTLRCSPKSGHDTVSWYQQALGQGPQFIFQYYEEEERQRGNFPDRFSGHQFPNYSSELNVNALLLGDSALYLCASSPFISGTGGRNEQFFGPGTRLTVL.